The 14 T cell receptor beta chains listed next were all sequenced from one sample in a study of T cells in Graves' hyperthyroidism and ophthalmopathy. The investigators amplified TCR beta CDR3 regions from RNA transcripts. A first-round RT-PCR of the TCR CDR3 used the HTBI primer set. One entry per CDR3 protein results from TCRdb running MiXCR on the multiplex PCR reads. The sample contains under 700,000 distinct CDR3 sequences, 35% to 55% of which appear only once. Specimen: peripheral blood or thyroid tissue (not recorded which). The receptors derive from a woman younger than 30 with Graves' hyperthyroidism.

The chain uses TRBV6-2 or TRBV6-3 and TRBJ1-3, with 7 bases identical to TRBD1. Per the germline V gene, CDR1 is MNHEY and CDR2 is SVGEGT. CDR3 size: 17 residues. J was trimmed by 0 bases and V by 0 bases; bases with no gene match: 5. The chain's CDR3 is CASSYSAGTDSGNTIYF. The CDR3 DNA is TGTGCCAGCAGTTACTCCGCCGGGACAGACTCTGGAAACACCATATATTTT.

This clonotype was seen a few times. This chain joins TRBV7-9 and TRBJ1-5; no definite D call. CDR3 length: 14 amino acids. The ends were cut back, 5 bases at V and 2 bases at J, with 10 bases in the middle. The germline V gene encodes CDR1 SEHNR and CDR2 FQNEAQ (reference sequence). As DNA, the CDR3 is TGTGCCAGCAGCCAGGACTGGGGCAATCAGCCCCAGCATTTT. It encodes CASSQDWGNQPQHF.

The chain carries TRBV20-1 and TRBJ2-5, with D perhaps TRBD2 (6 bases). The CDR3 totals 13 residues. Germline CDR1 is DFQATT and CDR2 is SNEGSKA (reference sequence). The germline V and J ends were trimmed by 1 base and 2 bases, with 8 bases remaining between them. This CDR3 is CSARVGTQETQYF. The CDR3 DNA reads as TGCAGTGCTAGAGTCGGGACTCAAGAGACCCAGTACTTC.

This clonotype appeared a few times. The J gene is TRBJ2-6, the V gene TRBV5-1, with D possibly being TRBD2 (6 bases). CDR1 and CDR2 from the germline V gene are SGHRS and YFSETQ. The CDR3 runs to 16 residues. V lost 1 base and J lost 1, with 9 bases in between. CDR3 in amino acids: CASSLQGLSGANVLTF. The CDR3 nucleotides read TGCGCCAGCAGCTTGCAGGGACTGTCTGGGGCCAACGTCCTGACTTTC.

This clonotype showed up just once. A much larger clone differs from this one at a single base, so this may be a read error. The CDR3 loop reads CASGLQTGLDTEAFF. The CDR3 DNA reads TGTGCCAGCGGCCTACAGACCGGGTTGGACACTGAAGCTTTCTTT. The chain recombines TRBV7-9 with TRBJ1-1, with D uncertain. Trimming took 8 bases from V and 3 from J, leaving 19 bases between them. The CDR3 is 15 amino acids. Per the germline V gene, CDR1 is SEHNR and CDR2 is FQNEAQ (reference sequence). The full variable domain, rest sourced from reference TRBV7-9 and TRBJ1-1, is DTGVSQNPRHKITKRGQNVTFRCDPISEHNRLYWYRQTLGQGPEFLTYFQNEAQLEKSRLLSDRFSAERPKGSFSTLEIQRTEQGDSAMYLCASGLQTGLDTEAFFGQGTRLTVV.

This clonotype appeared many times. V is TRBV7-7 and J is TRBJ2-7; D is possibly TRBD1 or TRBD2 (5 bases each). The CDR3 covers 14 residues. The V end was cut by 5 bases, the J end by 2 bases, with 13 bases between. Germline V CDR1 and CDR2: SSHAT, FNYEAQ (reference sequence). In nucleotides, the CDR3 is TGTGCCAGCAGCCTTAGCTTGGGGGCCTACGAGCAGTACTTC. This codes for CASSLSLGAYEQYF.

CDR3 sequence reads: CASSMTGMYQPQHF. CDR3 DNA: TGTGCCAGCAGCATGACAGGGATGTATCAGCCCCAGCATTTT. The V gene is TRBV7-9, the J gene TRBJ1-5, with TRBD1 matching 7 bases. Trimming cost V 5 bases and J 5 bases; bases outside gene matches: 6. Germline CDR1 and CDR2: SEHNR and FQNEAQ (reference sequence). The CDR3 has 14 amino acids.

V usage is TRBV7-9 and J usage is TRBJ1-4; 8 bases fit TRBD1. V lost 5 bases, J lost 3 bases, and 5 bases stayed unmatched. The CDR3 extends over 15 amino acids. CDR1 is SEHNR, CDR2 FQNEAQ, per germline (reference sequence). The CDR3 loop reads CASSATTGANEKLFF. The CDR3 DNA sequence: TGTGCCAGCAGCGCTACGACAGGGGCTAATGAAAAACTGTTTTTT.

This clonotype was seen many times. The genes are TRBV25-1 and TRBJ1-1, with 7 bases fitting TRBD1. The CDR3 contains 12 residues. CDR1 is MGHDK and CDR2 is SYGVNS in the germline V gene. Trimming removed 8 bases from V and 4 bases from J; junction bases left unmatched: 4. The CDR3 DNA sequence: TGTGCCAGCCGGGACAGCTTCACTGAAGCTTTCTTT. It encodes CASRDSFTEAFF.

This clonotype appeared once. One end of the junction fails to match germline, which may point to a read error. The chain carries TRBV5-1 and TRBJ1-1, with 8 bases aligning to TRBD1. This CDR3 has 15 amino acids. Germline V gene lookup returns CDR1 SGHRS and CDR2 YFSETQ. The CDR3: CASSTGQGVNTEAFF. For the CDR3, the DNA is TGTGCCAGCAGCACAGGACAGGGAGTCAACACTGAAGCTTTCTTT. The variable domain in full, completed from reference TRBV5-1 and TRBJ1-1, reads KAGVTQTPRYLIKTRGQQVTLSCSPISGHRSVSWYQQTPGQGLQFLFEYFSETQRNKGNFPGRFSGRQFSNSRSEMNVSTLELGDSALYLCASSTGQGVNTEAFFGQGTRLTVV.

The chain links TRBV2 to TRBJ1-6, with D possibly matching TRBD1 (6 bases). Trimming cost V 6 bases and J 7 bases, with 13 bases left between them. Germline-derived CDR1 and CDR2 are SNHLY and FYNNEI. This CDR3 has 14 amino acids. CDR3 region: CASRRGGLNSPLHF. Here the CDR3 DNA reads TGTGCCAGCAGACGAGGGGGGCTGAATTCACCCCTCCACTTT.

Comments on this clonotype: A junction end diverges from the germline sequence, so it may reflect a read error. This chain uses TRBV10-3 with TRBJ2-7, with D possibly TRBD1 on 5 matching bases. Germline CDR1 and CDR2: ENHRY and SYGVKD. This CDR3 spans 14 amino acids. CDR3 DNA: TGTGCCAGCAGTCCAGGGATAGCCTCCTACGAGCAGTACTTC. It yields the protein CASSPGIASYEQYF.

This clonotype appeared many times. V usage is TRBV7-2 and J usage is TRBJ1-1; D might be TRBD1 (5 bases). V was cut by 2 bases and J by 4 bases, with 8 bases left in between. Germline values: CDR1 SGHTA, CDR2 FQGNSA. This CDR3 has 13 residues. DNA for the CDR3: TGTGCCAGCAGCTTAAACGGGGGCACTGAAGCTTTCTTT. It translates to CASSLNGGTEAFF.

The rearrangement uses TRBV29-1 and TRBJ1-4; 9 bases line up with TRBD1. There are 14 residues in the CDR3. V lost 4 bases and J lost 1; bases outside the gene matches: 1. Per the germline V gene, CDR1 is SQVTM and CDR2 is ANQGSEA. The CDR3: CSVGGQGTNEKLFF. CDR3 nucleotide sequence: TGCAGCGTTGGGGGACAGGGAACTAATGAAAAACTGTTTTTT.